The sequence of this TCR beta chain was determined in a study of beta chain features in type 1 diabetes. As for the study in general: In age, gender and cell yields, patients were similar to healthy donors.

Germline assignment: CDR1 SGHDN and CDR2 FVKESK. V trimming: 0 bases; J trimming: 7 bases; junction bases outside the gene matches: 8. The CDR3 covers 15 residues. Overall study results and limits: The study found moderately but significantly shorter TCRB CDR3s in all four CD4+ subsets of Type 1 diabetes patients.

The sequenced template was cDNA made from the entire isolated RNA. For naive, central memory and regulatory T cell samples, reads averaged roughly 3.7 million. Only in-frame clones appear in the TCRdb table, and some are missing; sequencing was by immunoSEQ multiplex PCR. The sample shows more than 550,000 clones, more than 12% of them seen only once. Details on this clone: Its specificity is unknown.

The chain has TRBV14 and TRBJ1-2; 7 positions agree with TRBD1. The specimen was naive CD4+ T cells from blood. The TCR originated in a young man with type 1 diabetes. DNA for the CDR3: TGTGCCAGCAGCCAAGATCAGCGGACAGGAGGTGGCTACACCTTC. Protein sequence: CASSQDQRTGGGYTF. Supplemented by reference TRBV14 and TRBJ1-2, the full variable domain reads EAGVTQFPSHSVIEKGQTVTLRCDPISGHDNLYWYRRVMGKEIKFLLHFVKESKQDESGMPNNRFLAERTGGTYSTLKVQPAELEDSGVYFCASSQDQRTGGGYTFGSGTRLTVV.